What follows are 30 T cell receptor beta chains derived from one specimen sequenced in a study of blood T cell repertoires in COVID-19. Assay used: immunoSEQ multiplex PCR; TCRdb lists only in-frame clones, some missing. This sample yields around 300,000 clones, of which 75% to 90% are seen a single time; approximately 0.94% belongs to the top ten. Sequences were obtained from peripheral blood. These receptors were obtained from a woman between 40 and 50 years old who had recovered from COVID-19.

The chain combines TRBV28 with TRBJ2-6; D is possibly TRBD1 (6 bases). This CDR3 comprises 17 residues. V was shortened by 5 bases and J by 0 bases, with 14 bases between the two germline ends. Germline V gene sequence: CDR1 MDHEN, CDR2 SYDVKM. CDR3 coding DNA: TGTGCCAGCAGTCCCCGGGACAACTTCTCTGGGGCCAACGTCCTGACTTTC. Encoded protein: CASSPRDNFSGANVLTF.

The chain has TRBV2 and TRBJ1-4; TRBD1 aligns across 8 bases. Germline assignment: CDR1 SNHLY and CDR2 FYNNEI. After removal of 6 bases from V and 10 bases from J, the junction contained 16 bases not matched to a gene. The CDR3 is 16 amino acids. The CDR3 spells CASRSDPGGRGGKLFF. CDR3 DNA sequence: TGTGCCAGCAGGTCGGACCCAGGGGGCCGGGGAGGAAAACTGTTTTTT. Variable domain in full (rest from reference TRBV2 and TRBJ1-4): EPEVTQTPSHQVTQMGQEVILRCVPISNHLYFYWYRQILGQKVEFLVSFYNNEISEKSEIFDDQFSVERPDGSNFTLKIRSTKLEDSAMYFCASRSDPGGRGGKLFFGSGTQLSVL.

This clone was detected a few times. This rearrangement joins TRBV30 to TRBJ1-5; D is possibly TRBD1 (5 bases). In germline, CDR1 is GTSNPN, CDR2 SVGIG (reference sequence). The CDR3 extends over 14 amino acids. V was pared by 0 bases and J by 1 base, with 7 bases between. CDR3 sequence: CAWSVGASNQPQHF. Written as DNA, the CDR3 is TGTGCCTGGAGTGTAGGGGCCAGCAATCAGCCCCAGCATTTT.

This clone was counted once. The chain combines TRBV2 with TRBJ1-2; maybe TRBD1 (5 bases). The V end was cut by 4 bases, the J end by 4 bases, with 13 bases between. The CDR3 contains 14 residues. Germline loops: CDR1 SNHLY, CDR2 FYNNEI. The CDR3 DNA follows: TGTGCCAGCAGTGGAACTCAGGGCTCCTATGGCTACACCTTC. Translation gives CASSGTQGSYGYTF. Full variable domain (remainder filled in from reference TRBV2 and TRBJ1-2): EPEVTQTPSHQVTQMGQEVILRCVPISNHLYFYWYRQILGQKVEFLVSFYNNEISEKSEIFDDQFSVERPDGSNFTLKIRSTKLEDSAMYFCASSGTQGSYGYTFGSGTRLTVV.

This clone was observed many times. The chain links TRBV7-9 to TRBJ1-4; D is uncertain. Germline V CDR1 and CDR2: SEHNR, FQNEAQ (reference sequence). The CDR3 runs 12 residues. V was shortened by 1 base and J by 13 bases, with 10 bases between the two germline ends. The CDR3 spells CASSLDGRPLFF. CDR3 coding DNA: TGTGCCAGCAGCTTAGATGGCAGGCCACTGTTTTTT.

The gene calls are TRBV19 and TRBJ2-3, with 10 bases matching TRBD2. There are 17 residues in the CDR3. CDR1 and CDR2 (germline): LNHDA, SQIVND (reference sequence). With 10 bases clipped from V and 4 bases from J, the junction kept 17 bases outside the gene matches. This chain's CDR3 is CATTSSGRGVPPDTQYF. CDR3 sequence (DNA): TGTGCCACCACTTCTAGCGGGAGAGGAGTCCCCCCAGATACGCAGTATTTT.

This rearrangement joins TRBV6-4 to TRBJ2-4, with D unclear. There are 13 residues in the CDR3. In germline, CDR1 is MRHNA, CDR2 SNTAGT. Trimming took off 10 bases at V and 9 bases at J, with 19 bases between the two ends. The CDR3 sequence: CATSPQPGGIQYF. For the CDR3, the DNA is TGTGCCACCTCGCCCCAGCCGGGTGGCATTCAGTACTTC.

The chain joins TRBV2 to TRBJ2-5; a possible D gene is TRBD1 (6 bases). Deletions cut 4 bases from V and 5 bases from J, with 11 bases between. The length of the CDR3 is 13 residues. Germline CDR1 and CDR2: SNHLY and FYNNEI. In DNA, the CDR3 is TGTGCCAGCAGTGGACAGGATTGGGAGACCCAGTACTTC. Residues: CASSGQDWETQYF.

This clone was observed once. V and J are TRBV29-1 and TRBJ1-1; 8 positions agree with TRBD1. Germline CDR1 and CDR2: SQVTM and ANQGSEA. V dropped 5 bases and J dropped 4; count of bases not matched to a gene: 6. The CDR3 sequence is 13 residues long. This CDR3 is CSVPTGAGTEAFF. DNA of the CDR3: TGCAGCGTTCCGACAGGGGCGGGCACTGAAGCTTTCTTT.

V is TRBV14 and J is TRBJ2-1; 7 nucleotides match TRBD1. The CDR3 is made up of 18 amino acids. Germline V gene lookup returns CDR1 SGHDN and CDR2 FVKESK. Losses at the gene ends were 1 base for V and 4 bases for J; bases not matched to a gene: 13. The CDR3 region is CASSQVPTGAGLYNEQFF. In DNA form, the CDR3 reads TGTGCCAGCAGCCAAGTACCAACAGGGGCCGGCTTATACAATGAGCAGTTCTTC.

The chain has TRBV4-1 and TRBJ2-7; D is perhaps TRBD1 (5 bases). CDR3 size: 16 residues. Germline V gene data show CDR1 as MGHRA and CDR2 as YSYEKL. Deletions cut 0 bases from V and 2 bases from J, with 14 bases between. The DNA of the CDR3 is TGCGCCAGCAGCCAAGACCAGCAGGGCCAACCCTACGAGCAGTACTTC. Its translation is CASSQDQQGQPYEQYF.

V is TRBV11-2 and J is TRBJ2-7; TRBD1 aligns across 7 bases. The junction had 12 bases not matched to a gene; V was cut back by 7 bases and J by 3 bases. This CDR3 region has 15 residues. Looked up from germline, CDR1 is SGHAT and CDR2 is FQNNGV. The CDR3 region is CASIKTGTDHYEQYF. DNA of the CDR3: TGTGCCAGCATCAAAACCGGGACAGACCACTACGAGCAGTACTTC.

CDR3 DNA: TGTGCCAGCTCACCACGAGAGGGTATGGAGACCCAGTACTTC. Its protein is CASSPREGMETQYF. The J gene is TRBJ2-5, the V gene TRBV18, with a weak D call TRBD2 (5 bases). CDR1 is KGHSH, CDR2 LQKENI, per germline. The CDR3 contains 14 residues. V lost 1 base and J lost 5, with 11 bases in between.

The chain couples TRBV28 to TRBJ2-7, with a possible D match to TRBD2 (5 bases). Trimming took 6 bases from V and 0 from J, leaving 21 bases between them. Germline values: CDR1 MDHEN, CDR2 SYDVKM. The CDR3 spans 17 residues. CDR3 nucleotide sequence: TGTGCCAGCAGATCGATAGAGGTGAGGGAGCCCTCCTACGAGCAGTACTTC. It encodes CASRSIEVREPSYEQYF. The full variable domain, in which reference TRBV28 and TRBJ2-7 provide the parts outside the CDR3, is DVKVTQSSRYLVKRTGEKVFLECVQDMDHENMFWYRQDPGLGLRLIYFSYDVKMKEKGDIPEGYSVSREKKERFSLILESASTNQTSMYLCASRSIEVREPSYEQYFGPGTRLTVT.

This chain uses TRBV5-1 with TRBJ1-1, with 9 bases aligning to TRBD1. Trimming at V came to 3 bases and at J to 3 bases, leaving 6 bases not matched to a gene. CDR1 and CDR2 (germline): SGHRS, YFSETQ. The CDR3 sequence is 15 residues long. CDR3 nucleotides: TGCGCCAGCAGCTCGGGACAGGGCCGTGACACTGAAGCTTTCTTT. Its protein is CASSSGQGRDTEAFF.

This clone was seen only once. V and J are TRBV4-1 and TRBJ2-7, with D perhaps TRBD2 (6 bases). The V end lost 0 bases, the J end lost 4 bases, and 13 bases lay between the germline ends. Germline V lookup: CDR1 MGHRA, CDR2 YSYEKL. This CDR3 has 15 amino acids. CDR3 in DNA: TGCGCCAGCAGCCAAGAGTGGAGGGAACGGTACGAGCAGTACTTC. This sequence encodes CASSQEWRERYEQYF.

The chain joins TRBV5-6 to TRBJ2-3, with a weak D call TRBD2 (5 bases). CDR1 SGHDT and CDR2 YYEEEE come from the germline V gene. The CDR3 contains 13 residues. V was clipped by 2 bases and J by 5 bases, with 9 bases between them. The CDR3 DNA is TGTGCCAGCAGCTTACGGGGTCAAGATACGCAGTATTTT. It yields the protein CASSLRGQDTQYF.

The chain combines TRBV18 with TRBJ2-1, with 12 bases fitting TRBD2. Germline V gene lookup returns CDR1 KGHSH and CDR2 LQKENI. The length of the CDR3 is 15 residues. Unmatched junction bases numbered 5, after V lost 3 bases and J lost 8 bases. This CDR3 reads CASSPLAGGFDEQFF. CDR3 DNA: TGTGCCAGCTCACCCCTAGCGGGAGGGTTTGATGAGCAGTTCTTC.

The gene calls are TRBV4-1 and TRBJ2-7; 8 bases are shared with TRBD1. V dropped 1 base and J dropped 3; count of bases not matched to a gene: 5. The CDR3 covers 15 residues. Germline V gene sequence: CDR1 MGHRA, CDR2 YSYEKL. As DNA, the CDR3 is TGCGCCAGCAGCCAAGTTTGGGACAGGAACTACGAGCAGTACTTC. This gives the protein CASSQVWDRNYEQYF.

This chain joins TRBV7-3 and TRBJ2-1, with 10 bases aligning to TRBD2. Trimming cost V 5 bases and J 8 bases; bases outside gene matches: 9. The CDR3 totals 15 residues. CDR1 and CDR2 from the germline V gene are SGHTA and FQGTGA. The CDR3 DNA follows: TGTGCCAGCAGCCCCACTAGCGGGGTCTGGGATGAGCAGTTCTTC. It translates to CASSPTSGVWDEQFF.

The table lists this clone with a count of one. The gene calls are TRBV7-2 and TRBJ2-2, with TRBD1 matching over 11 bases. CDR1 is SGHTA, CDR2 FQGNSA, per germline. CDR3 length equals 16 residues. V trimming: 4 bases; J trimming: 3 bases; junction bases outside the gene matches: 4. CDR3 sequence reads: CASSWTGGVDTGELFF. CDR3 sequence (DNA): TGTGCCAGCAGCTGGACAGGGGGCGTAGACACCGGGGAGCTGTTTTTT.

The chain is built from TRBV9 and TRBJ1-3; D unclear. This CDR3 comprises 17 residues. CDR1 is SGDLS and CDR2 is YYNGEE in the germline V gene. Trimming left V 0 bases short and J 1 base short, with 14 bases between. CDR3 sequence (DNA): TGTGCCAGCAGCGTAGGTATAAGTAGGACTTCTGGAAACACCATATATTTT. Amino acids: CASSVGISRTSGNTIYF.

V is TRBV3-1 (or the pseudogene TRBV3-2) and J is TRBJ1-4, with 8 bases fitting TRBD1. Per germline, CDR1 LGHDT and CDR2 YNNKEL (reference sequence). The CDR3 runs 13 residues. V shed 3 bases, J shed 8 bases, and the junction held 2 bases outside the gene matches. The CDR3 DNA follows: TGTGCCAGCAGCCACCGGACAGGGGAAAAACTGTTTTTT. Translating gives CASSHRTGEKLFF.

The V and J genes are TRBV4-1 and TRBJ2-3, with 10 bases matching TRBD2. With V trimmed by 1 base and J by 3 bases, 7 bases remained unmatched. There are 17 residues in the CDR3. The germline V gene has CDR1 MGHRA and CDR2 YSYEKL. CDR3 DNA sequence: TGCGCCAGCAGCCAAGGCCCCGCTAGCGGGAGTACAGATACGCAGTATTTT. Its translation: CASSQGPASGSTDTQYF.

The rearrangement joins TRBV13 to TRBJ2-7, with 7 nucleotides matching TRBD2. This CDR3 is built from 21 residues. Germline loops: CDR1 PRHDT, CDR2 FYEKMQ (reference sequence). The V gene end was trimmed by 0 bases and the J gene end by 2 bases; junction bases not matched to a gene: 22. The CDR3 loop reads CASSLGRVPSGLIRTTYEQYF. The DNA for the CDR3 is TGTGCCAGCAGCTTAGGCCGGGTCCCTAGCGGCTTAATAAGAACAACCTACGAGCAGTACTTC.

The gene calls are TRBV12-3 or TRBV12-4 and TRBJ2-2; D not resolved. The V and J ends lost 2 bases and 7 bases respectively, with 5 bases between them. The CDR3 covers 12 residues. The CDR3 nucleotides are TGTGCCAGCAGTTTACTCGTCGGGGAGCTGTTTTTT. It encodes CASSLLVGELFF.

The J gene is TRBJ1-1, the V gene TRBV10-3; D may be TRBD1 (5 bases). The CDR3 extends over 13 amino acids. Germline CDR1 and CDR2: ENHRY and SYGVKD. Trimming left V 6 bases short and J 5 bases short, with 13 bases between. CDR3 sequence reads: CAISQRGWTEAFF. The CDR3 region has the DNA TGTGCCATCAGCCAAAGGGGATGGACTGAAGCTTTCTTT.

The CDR3, as DNA: TGTGCCAGCAGCTTCGGGAGTTGGCACAATGAGCAGTTCTTC. It encodes CASSFGSWHNEQFF. V is TRBV7-9 and J is TRBJ2-1; possibly TRBD2 for D (6 bases). Germline CDR1 and CDR2: SEHNR and FQNEAQ (reference sequence). Trimming stripped 3 bases from V and 5 bases from J, with 11 bases between. This CDR3 region has 14 residues.

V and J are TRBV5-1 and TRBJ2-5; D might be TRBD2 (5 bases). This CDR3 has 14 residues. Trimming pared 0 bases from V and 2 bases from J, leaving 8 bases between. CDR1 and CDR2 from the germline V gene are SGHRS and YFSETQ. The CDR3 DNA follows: TGCGCCAGCAGCTTGGCTTGGGAGCAAGAGACCCAGTACTTC. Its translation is CASSLAWEQETQYF.

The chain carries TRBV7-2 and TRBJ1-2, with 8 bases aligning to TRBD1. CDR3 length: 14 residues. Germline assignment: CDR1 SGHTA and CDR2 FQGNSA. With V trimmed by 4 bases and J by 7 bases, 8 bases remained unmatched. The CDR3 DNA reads TGTGCCAGCAGCTCTTACAGGGGGTCCTCTGGCTACACCTTC. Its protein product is CASSSYRGSSGYTF.